The 19 T cell receptor beta chains below were found in one sample sequenced in a study of OX40 agonist ivuxolimab in advanced cancers. Produced via immunoSEQ multiplex PCR; TCRdb's table is partial and in-frame only. The table lists tens of thousands of clones, around 81% of them singletons. The sample in question was CD4+ or CD8+ T cells sorted from blood, obtained in a trial of the OX40 agonist ivuxolimab. The receptor set was obtained from an adult with an advanced solid tumor such as melanoma, head and neck, liver or kidney cancer.

The genes are TRBV5-4 and TRBJ2-6; unclear D gene. There are 13 residues in the CDR3. Looked up from germline, CDR1 is SGHNT and CDR2 is YYREEE (reference sequence). Trimming stripped 5 bases from V and 2 bases from J, with 5 bases between. CDR3 DNA sequence: TGTGCCAGCAGTTTCACTGGGGCCAACGTCCTGACTTTC. The encoded protein is CASSFTGANVLTF. The variable domain in full, completed from reference TRBV5-4 and TRBJ2-6, reads ETGVTQSPTHLIKTRGQQVTLRCSSQSGHNTVSWYQQALGQGPQFIFQYYREEENGRGNFPPRFSGLQFPNYSSELNVNALELDDSALYLCASSFTGANVLTFGAGSRLTVL.

V and J are TRBV13 and TRBJ1-4; TRBD1 might be the D (5 bases). The ends were cut back, 5 bases at V and 8 bases at J, with 21 bases in the middle. The V gene's germline CDR1 is PRHDT and CDR2 FYEKMQ (reference sequence). The CDR3 loop spans 16 amino acids. CDR3 coding DNA: TGTGCCAGCAGCCCGTCGGAAGCAGGGAGATTCGAAAAACTGTTTTTT. Protein: CASSPSEAGRFEKLFF. The complete variable domain, with remaining parts taken from reference TRBV13 and TRBJ1-4, reads AAGVIQSPRHLIKEKRETATLKCYPIPRHDTVYWYQQGPGQDPQFLISFYEKMQSDKGSIPDRFSAQQFSDYHSELNMSSLELGDSALYFCASSPSEAGRFEKLFFGSGTQLSVL.

V and J are TRBV7-9 and TRBJ1-4, with D perhaps matching TRBD1 (6 bases). Germline V gene data show CDR1 as SEHNR and CDR2 as FQNEAQ (reference sequence). The CDR3 has 13 residues. The ends were cut back, 4 bases at V and 7 bases at J, with 10 bases in the middle. The CDR3 protein is CASSSGVIEKLFF. The CDR3, as DNA: TGTGCCAGCAGCTCAGGGGTCATTGAAAAACTGTTTTTT.

The V gene is TRBV28, the J gene TRBJ1-1, with no clear D. The CDR3 consists of 13 residues. V lost 6 bases, J lost 1 base, and 9 bases lay in between. Germline V gives CDR1 MDHEN, CDR2 SYDVKM. Here the CDR3 DNA reads TGTGCCAGCAGAGACGCAGAGAACACTGAAGCTTTCTTT. Its protein is CASRDAENTEAFF.

V and J are TRBV15 and TRBJ1-2, with TRBD1 as a possible D gene (6 bases). The V end lost 3 bases, the J end lost 2 bases, and 16 bases lay between the germline ends. The CDR3 has 16 amino acids. Per the germline V gene, CDR1 is LNHNV and CDR2 is YYDKDF (reference sequence). This CDR3 reads CATSSVRDTKNYGYTF. The CDR3 bases are TGTGCCACCAGCAGCGTCCGGGACACCAAAAACTATGGCTACACCTTC.

The V and J genes are TRBV9 and TRBJ2-2; 7 bases align to TRBD1. Germline CDR1 and CDR2: SGDLS and YYNGEE. The CDR3 totals 17 residues. With 4 bases clipped from V and 3 bases from J, the junction kept 12 bases outside the gene matches. The DNA for the CDR3 is TGTGCCAGCAGCCGACCTCTAACAGGGGTGGACACCGGGGAGCTGTTTTTT. This encodes CASSRPLTGVDTGELFF.

This chain links TRBV4-1 with TRBJ2-7, with 9 positions matching TRBD1. The CDR3 length is 16 residues. CDR1 and CDR2 (germline): MGHRA, YSYEKL. The trim removed 1 base at V and 0 bases at J, leaving 4 bases unmatched. CDR3 nucleotides: TGCGCCAGCAGCCAAGCTTCGACAGGGGGCTCCTACGAGCAGTACTTC. Translating gives CASSQASTGGSYEQYF.

This clone was seen a handful of times. The CDR3 reads CASSLTGRLVSHEQFF. The DNA for the CDR3 is TGTGCCAGCAGCTTAACGGGGAGACTAGTCTCCCATGAGCAGTTCTTC. V and J are TRBV7-3 and TRBJ2-1; TRBD2 might be the D (6 bases). Per the germline V gene, CDR1 is SGHTA and CDR2 is FQGTGA. There are 16 residues in the CDR3. Trimming shortened V by 0 bases and J by 8 bases, and 17 bases separated the two germline ends.

The V call is TRBV14, the J call TRBJ2-7; D unclear. The CDR3 consists of 13 residues. From germline, CDR1 is SGHDN and CDR2 FVKESK. Deletions cut 2 bases from V and 1 base from J, with 6 bases between. In DNA, the CDR3 is TGTGCCAGCAGCCAACGTGGGTCCTACGAGCAGTACTTC. This codes for CASSQRGSYEQYF.

The V gene is TRBV9, the J gene TRBJ1-2; tentative D call: TRBD1 (5 bases). Trimming shortened V by 0 bases and J by 6 bases, and 15 bases separated the two germline ends. CDR1 is SGDLS and CDR2 is YYNGEE in the germline V gene. The CDR3 sequence is 15 residues long. In nucleotides, the CDR3 is TGTGCCAGCAGCGTAGCTATGGGAGGGGCTAATGGCTACACCTTC. Its translation is CASSVAMGGANGYTF.

By share of the sample, this clone is medium-sized (0.01 to 0.1%). V usage is TRBV28 and J usage is TRBJ1-3, with D maybe TRBD1 (6 bases). V was clipped by 5 bases and J by 0 bases, with 17 bases between them. CDR1 and CDR2 from the germline V gene are MDHEN and SYDVKM. This CDR3 comprises 17 residues. The CDR3 sequence: CASSPIAGDPSGNTIYF. CDR3 DNA sequence: TGTGCCAGCAGTCCCATCGCAGGGGATCCCTCTGGAAACACCATATATTTT.

The V gene is TRBV28, the J gene TRBJ2-5; D gene ambiguous. V was clipped by 5 bases and J by 4 bases, with 11 bases between them. The germline CDR1 and CDR2 sequences are MDHEN and SYDVKM. There are 13 residues in the CDR3. The DNA for the CDR3 is TGTGCCAGCAGTCCCCAGCAAGGAGAGACCCAGTACTTC. Translated: CASSPQQGETQYF.

This sequence joins TRBV7-9 and TRBJ2-1, with TRBD2 matching over 9 bases. The CDR3 has 17 amino acids. The V gene end was trimmed by 1 base and the J gene end by 5 bases; junction bases not matched to a gene: 9. Germline CDR1 is SEHNR and CDR2 is FQNEAQ (reference sequence). Here the CDR3 DNA reads TGTGCCAGCAGCTTAGGAGGCGGGAGGGCCCTTAACAATGAGCAGTTCTTC. It specifies CASSLGGGRALNNEQFF.

The V gene is TRBV6-5, the J gene TRBJ2-3, with D possibly called TRBD1 or TRBD2 (7 bases each). This CDR3 spans 15 amino acids. Deletions cut 2 bases from V and 4 bases from J, with 13 bases between. CDR1 and CDR2 from the germline V gene are MNHEY and SVGAGI. CDR3 in DNA: TGTGCCAGCAGTTACACGGCAGGGGGGGCAGATACGCAGTATTTT. Its translation is CASSYTAGGADTQYF.

The rearrangement links TRBV25-1 to TRBJ2-2, with 9 positions matching TRBD1. Losses at the gene ends were 10 bases for V and 5 bases for J; bases not matched to a gene: 8. CDR1 is MGHDK and CDR2 is SYGVNS in the germline V gene. CDR3 length: 14 amino acids. The CDR3 DNA reads TGTGCCACCCGGGGGGACAGGGATACCGGGGAGCTGTTTTTT. The encoded protein is CATRGDRDTGELFF.

This chain links TRBV30 with TRBJ1-2; D possibly corresponds to TRBD1 (5 bases). The CDR3 runs 13 residues. The germline V gene has CDR1 GTSNPN and CDR2 SVGIG (reference sequence). The germline V and J ends were trimmed by 1 base and 8 bases, with 14 bases remaining between them. The CDR3 protein is CAWSAGQGYGYTF. For the CDR3, the DNA is TGTGCCTGGAGTGCGGGGCAGGGATACGGCTACACCTTC.

This rearrangement joins TRBV9 to TRBJ2-5; D is unclear. Looked up from germline, CDR1 is SGDLS and CDR2 is YYNGEE. The CDR3 is 13 amino acids. V was cut by 0 bases and J by 5 bases, with 8 bases left in between. The DNA for the CDR3 is TGTGCCAGCAGCGTAGGGGGTGGGGAGACCCAGTACTTC. Translation gives CASSVGGGETQYF.

This clone has a count of ten or more. The chain recombines TRBV27 with TRBJ1-2, with 7 bases lining up with TRBD1. Germline V gives CDR1 MNHEY, CDR2 SMNVEV (reference sequence). J gave up 4 bases and V 0 bases, and 8 bases lay outside the gene matches. The CDR3 loop spans 16 amino acids. Written as DNA, the CDR3 is TGTGCCAGCAGTTTATCCTCCGGGACAGTATCCTATGGCTACACCTTC. It encodes CASSLSSGTVSYGYTF.

J is TRBJ2-1 and V is TRBV5-4; 10 bases fit TRBD2. This CDR3 has 15 residues. V lost 7 bases and J lost 5; bases outside the gene matches: 9. Germline V CDR1 and CDR2: SGHNT, YYREEE (reference sequence). The CDR3 sequence is CASRSVLAGDNEQFF. CDR3 in DNA: TGTGCCAGCCGATCCGTTCTAGCGGGGGACAATGAGCAGTTCTTC. Based on the CDR3 plus reference TRBV5-4 and TRBJ2-1, the full variable domain is ETGVTQSPTHLIKTRGQQVTLRCSSQSGHNTVSWYQQALGQGPQFIFQYYREEENGRGNFPPRFSGLQFPNYSSELNVNALELDDSALYLCASRSVLAGDNEQFFGPGTRLTVL.